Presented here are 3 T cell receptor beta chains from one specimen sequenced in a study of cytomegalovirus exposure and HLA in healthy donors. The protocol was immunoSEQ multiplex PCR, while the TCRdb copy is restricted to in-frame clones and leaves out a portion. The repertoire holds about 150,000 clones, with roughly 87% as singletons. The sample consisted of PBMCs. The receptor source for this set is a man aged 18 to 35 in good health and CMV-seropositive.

The CDR3 nucleotides are TGCAGCGTCGGGGAGGGGCTAATCATGAACACTGAAGCTTTCTTT. It codes for CSVGEGLIMNTEAFF. The rearrangement uses TRBV29-1 and TRBJ1-1; maybe TRBD1 (5 bases). Trimming shortened V by 6 bases and J by 0 bases, and 17 bases separated the two germline ends. This CDR3 has 15 residues. Germline V gene data show CDR1 as SQVTM and CDR2 as ANQGSEA.

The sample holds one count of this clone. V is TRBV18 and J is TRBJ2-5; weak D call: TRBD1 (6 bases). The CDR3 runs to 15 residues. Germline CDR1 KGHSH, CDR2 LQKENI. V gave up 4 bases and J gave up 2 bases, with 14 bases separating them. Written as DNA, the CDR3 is TGTGCCAGCTCACTAGGGACACACTCTCAAGAGACCCAGTACTTC. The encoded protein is CASSLGTHSQETQYF.

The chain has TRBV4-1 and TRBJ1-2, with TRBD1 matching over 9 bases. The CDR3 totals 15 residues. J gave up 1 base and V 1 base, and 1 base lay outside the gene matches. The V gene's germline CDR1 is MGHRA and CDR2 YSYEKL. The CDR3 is CASSQGQGGNYGYTF. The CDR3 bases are TGCGCCAGCAGCCAAGGACAGGGGGGTAACTATGGCTACACCTTC.